These 26 T cell receptor beta chains share one sample of origin, sequenced in a study of metastatic and nonmetastatic thyroid tumors. TCRdb re-called clones via MiXCR from the PCR reads. The sample comprises about 18,000 clones, 29% of which are singletons, and about 12% rests with the top ten. Prior to thyroid surgery, none of the patients had received any treatment. The sample taken for sequencing was tumor tissue. The receptor set was obtained from a female donor with papillary thyroid cancer or a benign thyroid nodule (not recorded which). Some clones in this sample may be carry-over from other donors' samples.

This clone appeared a few times. V gene TRBV28 combines with J gene TRBJ1-1; tentative D call: TRBD1 (6 bases). V lost 3 bases, J lost 5 bases, and 16 bases lay in between. CDR1 is MDHEN and CDR2 is SYDVKM in the germline V gene. The CDR3 runs to 15 residues. This CDR3 is CASSLPGGAWTEAFF. The CDR3 DNA reads TGTGCCAGCAGTTTGCCTGGGGGCGCATGGACTGAAGCTTTCTTT. Looking up the rest from reference TRBV28 and TRBJ1-1 gives the full variable domain: DVKVTQSSRYLVKRTGEKVFLECVQDMDHENMFWYRQDPGLGLRLIYFSYDVKMKEKGDIPEGYSVSREKKERFSLILESASTNQTSMYLCASSLPGGAWTEAFFGQGTRLTVV.

The chain joins TRBV20-1 to TRBJ2-1; either TRBD1 or TRBD2 may fit D (5 bases each). Looked up from germline, CDR1 is DFQATT and CDR2 is SNEGSKA (reference sequence). The CDR3 has 13 residues. The ends were cut back, 4 bases at V and 8 bases at J, with 15 bases in the middle. The CDR3 coding sequence is TGCAGTGCTACTCGACAAGGGGACGATGAGCAGTTCTTC. Translating gives CSATRQGDDEQFF.

The rearrangement uses TRBV5-6 and TRBJ2-1; 9 bases line up with TRBD1. CDR1 SGHDT and CDR2 YYEEEE come from the germline V gene. The CDR3 runs to 15 residues. V dropped 5 bases and J dropped 7; count of bases not matched to a gene: 10. The DNA of the CDR3 is TGTGCCAGCAGTTCCGGGACAGGGTATTGGAATGAGCAGTTCTTC. It is translated as CASSSGTGYWNEQFF.

Ten or more counts support this clone. This chain connects TRBV7-2 to TRBJ2-2, with D uncertain. Germline V CDR1 and CDR2: SGHTA, FQGNSA. Trimming removed 2 bases at V and 5 bases at J, with 6 bases between. The CDR3 contains 13 residues. CDR3 bases: TGTGCCAGCAGCTTAAGTCAGACCGGGGAGCTGTTTTTT. This translates into CASSLSQTGELFF.

This clone was counted between two and nine times. V and J are TRBV6-1 and TRBJ2-2; 8 nucleotides align to TRBD1. There are 14 residues in the CDR3. Per germline, CDR1 MNHNS and CDR2 SASEGT. After removal of 11 bases from V and 7 bases from J, the junction contained 12 bases not matched to a gene. This chain's CDR3 is CAASPDRAFGELFF. CDR3 nucleotides: TGTGCCGCTTCGCCGGACAGGGCTTTCGGGGAGCTGTTTTTT.

This clone was counted ten times or more. The chain links TRBV20-1 to TRBJ1-2; the D gene is possibly TRBD1 (5 bases). CDR1 is DFQATT, CDR2 SNEGSKA, per germline (reference sequence). This CDR3 spans 13 amino acids. V was cut by 6 bases and J by 8 bases, with 19 bases left in between. CDR3 residues: CSAKKIGAGGYTF. The CDR3, as DNA: TGCAGTGCCAAGAAGATTGGGGCGGGCGGCTACACCTTC.

This clone has ten or more counts. The rearrangement links TRBV3-1 to TRBJ1-2; D perhaps matches TRBD1 (6 bases). The CDR3 is 15 residues long. Trimming removed 4 bases from V and 7 bases from J, with 19 bases in between. Looked up from germline, CDR1 is LGHDT and CDR2 is YNNKEL (reference sequence). The CDR3 bases are TGTGCCAGCAGCCGTTTACTACAGGGAGAAGGTGGCTACACCTTC. It translates to CASSRLLQGEGGYTF.

In this sample, this clone is medium-sized. V and J are TRBV6-1 and TRBJ1-1, with D perhaps TRBD1 (6 bases). Trimming removed 6 bases at V and 6 bases at J, with 20 bases between. The CDR3 is 15 amino acids. Germline V gives CDR1 MNHNS, CDR2 SASEGT. The CDR3 bases are TGTGCCAGCAGCCCCTCTGACAGGCGGCGGGCTGAAGCTTTCTTT. Translating gives CASSPSDRRRAEAFF.

V is TRBV7-3 and J is TRBJ2-1; 9 bases align to TRBD2. This CDR3 has 15 amino acids. Germline values: CDR1 SGHTA, CDR2 FQGTGA. The junction had 2 bases not matched to a gene; V was cut back by 4 bases and J by 1 base. This chain's CDR3 is CASSSAGGSYNEQFF. The DNA for the CDR3 is TGTGCCAGCAGCTCAGCGGGAGGTTCCTACAATGAGCAGTTCTTC.

V and J are TRBV5-1 and TRBJ2-5, with unresolved D. V was clipped by 0 bases and J by 3 bases, with 0 bases between them. In germline, CDR1 is SGHRS, CDR2 YFSETQ. The CDR3 runs to 11 residues. The CDR3: CASSLEETQYF. CDR3 bases: TGCGCCAGCAGCTTGGAAGAGACCCAGTACTTC.

This chain connects TRBV7-8 to TRBJ1-1, with D possibly TRBD1 on 6 matching bases. Germline lookup yields CDR1 SGHVS and CDR2 FQNEAQ. Trimming stripped 7 bases from V and 4 bases from J, with 19 bases between. The CDR3 has 15 residues. The CDR3 DNA reads as TGTGCCAGCACGAGGGGGAGGGGAGGAGGCACTGAAGCTTTCTTT. It codes for CASTRGRGGGTEAFF.

By share, this clone counts as medium-sized. The V and J genes are TRBV7-2 and TRBJ1-6; 11 bases line up with TRBD1. Germline V gene sequence: CDR1 SGHTA, CDR2 FQGNSA. CDR3 length equals 15 residues. With 5 bases clipped from V and 6 bases from J, the junction kept 3 bases outside the gene matches. CDR3 sequence reads: CASSPDRGLNSPLHF. Here the CDR3 DNA reads TGTGCCAGCAGCCCGGACAGGGGGCTTAATTCACCCCTCCACTTT.

The table lists this clone with a few counts. This CDR3 is CASSESEGWAYGYTF. The DNA for the CDR3 is TGTGCCAGCAGTGAGTCGGAGGGGTGGGCCTATGGCTACACCTTC. The V gene is TRBV6-1, the J gene TRBJ1-2; tentative D call: TRBD1 (5 bases). This CDR3 has 15 amino acids. V shed 3 bases and J shed 4 bases, with 15 bases lying between them. CDR1 MNHNS and CDR2 SASEGT come from the germline V gene.

This clone was observed many times. Other DNA sequences from this sample encode an identical CDR3 as well. The V gene is TRBV13, the J gene TRBJ2-7; the D is unclear. Trimming cost V 3 bases and J 7 bases, with 10 bases left between them. Per the germline V gene, CDR1 is PRHDT and CDR2 is FYEKMQ (reference sequence). This CDR3 has 12 residues. DNA of the CDR3: TGTGCCAGCAGCTTCCGTGATGGAGAGCAGTACTTC. This encodes CASSFRDGEQYF.

J is TRBJ2-1 and V is TRBV24-1, with 11 bases matching TRBD2. Germline V gene data show CDR1 as KGHDR and CDR2 as SFDVKD. The CDR3 covers 16 residues. J gave up 12 bases and V 3 bases, and 12 bases lay outside the gene matches. In DNA, the CDR3 is TGTGCCACCAGTGATCTCGGGACTAGCGGCGAGGGGGTGCAGTTCTTC. Translated, it gives CATSDLGTSGEGVQFF.

CDR3 loop: CSARDWAADREYTF. The CDR3 DNA sequence: TGCAGTGCTAGAGATTGGGCCGCTGACAGGGAGTACACCTTC. The rearrangement links TRBV20-1 to TRBJ1-2, with 7 bases aligning to TRBD1. After removal of 0 bases from V and 11 bases from J, the junction contained 12 bases not matched to a gene. The V gene's germline CDR1 is DFQATT and CDR2 SNEGSKA (reference sequence). This CDR3 has 14 amino acids.

The V and J genes are TRBV11-2 and TRBJ1-1; unclear D gene. Germline CDR1 SGHAT, CDR2 FQNNGV. The ends were cut back, 0 bases at V and 0 bases at J, with 2 bases in the middle. This CDR3 region has 13 residues. CDR3 sequence reads: CASSLDLNTEAFF. The CDR3 region has the DNA TGTGCCAGCAGCTTAGATCTGAACACTGAAGCTTTCTTT. The full variable domain, its missing parts supplied by reference TRBV11-2 and TRBJ1-1, is EAGVAQSPRYKIIEKRQSVAFWCNPISGHATLYWYQQILGQGPKLLIQFQNNGVVDDSQLPKDRFSAERLKGVDSTLKIQPAKLEDSAVYLCASSLDLNTEAFFGQGTRLTVV.

Sample share makes this clone medium-sized (0.01 to 0.1%). V is TRBV9 and J is TRBJ1-1; no clear D. The V gene lost 3 bases and the J gene lost 3 bases, with 15 bases spanning the gap. This CDR3 contains 15 residues. Germline assignment: CDR1 SGDLS and CDR2 YYNGEE. Here the CDR3 reads CASSAGPSEDTEAFF. For the CDR3, the DNA is TGTGCCAGCAGCGCCGGACCCTCCGAGGACACTGAAGCTTTCTTT.

The chain is built from TRBV15 and TRBJ1-4; D may be TRBD1 (5 bases). Germline V lookup: CDR1 LNHNV, CDR2 YYDKDF (reference sequence). Trimming shortened V by 8 bases and J by 0 bases, and 13 bases separated the two germline ends. The CDR3 is 15 amino acids. The CDR3 spells CATQRVRATNEKLFF. The CDR3 nucleotides read TGTGCCACCCAGCGTGTCAGGGCAACTAATGAAAAACTGTTTTTT.

This clone has a count of ten or more. The J gene is TRBJ2-5, the V gene TRBV7-2; tentative D call: TRBD2 (6 bases). The CDR3 spans 14 residues. Trimming stripped 2 bases from V and 2 bases from J, with 9 bases between. Germline V gene data show CDR1 as SGHTA and CDR2 as FQGNSA. CDR3 DNA: TGTGCCAGCAGCTTAACCCTAGCGCAAGAGACCCAGTACTTC. Amino acid sequence: CASSLTLAQETQYF.

This clone has a single count. The chain links TRBV4-1 to TRBJ2-5; D perhaps matches TRBD1 (5 bases). The closer fit of TRBJ2-1 to the DNA end suggests the J call may be wrong. CDR1 and CDR2 (germline): MGHRA, YSYEKL. This CDR3 comprises 14 residues. In DNA, the CDR3 is TGCGCCAGCAGCCAACAGCCAGGGTACAATGAGCAGTTCTTC. Protein: CASSQQPGYNEQFF.

In its sample, this clone was seen a few times. The chain carries TRBV20-1 and TRBJ2-7; D is uncertain. V was clipped by 3 bases and J by 9 bases, with 18 bases between them. Per germline, CDR1 DFQATT and CDR2 SNEGSKA (reference sequence). The CDR3 loop spans 13 amino acids. CDR3: CSASVDPTSGQYF. The CDR3 coding sequence is TGCAGTGCTAGCGTGGACCCAACATCGGGGCAGTACTTC.

In this sample, this clone turned up a few times. This sequence joins TRBV6-1 and TRBJ2-7; 8 positions match TRBD2. Germline trimming cut 5 bases from V and 5 bases from J; bases unmatched to any gene: 8. CDR1 is MNHNS and CDR2 is SASEGT in the germline V gene. CDR3 length equals 14 residues. The CDR3 DNA is TGTGCCAGCAGTTCAGCGGGAGTAGGAGACGAGCAGTACTTC. Its protein is CASSSAGVGDEQYF.

There are a few counts of this clone. V gene TRBV6-5 combines with J gene TRBJ2-1; D is undetermined. The germline gives CDR1 MNHEY, CDR2 SVGAGI. The V and J ends lost 4 bases and 4 bases respectively, with 11 bases between them. The CDR3 contains 14 residues. The CDR3 DNA is TGTGCCAGCAGTTCAACGGCCGGTTACAATGAGCAGTTCTTC. Translation gives CASSSTAGYNEQFF.

This clone was observed many times. CDR3 residues: CASSPLETSNEQFF. The CDR3 bases are TGTGCCAGCTCACCACTAGAGACCTCCAATGAGCAGTTCTTC. The chain recombines TRBV18 with TRBJ2-1, with D unresolved. This CDR3 region has 14 residues. V shed 1 base and J shed 6 bases, with 10 bases lying between them. Germline V gives CDR1 KGHSH, CDR2 LQKENI. The complete variable domain, with remaining parts taken from reference TRBV18 and TRBJ2-1, reads NAGVMQNPRHLVRRRGQEARLRCSPMKGHSHVYWYRQLPEEGLKFMVYLQKENIIDESGMPKERFSAEFPKEGPSILRIQQVVRGDSAAYFCASSPLETSNEQFFGPGTRLTVL.

This clone was seen a handful of times. The chain combines TRBV28 with TRBJ1-1, with D possibly matching TRBD1 (5 bases). The CDR3 covers 13 residues. In germline, CDR1 is MDHEN, CDR2 SYDVKM. V was clipped by 11 bases and J by 3 bases, with 16 bases between them. The CDR3 nucleotides are TGTGCCGCTCGGGGGGGTAAGGACACTGAAGCTTTCTTT. Its protein is CAARGGKDTEAFF.